These 12 T cell receptor beta chains originate from one sample sequenced in a study of T cell responses to AZD1222 COVID-19 vaccine. Data came from immunoSEQ multiplex PCR; TCRdb stores just in-frame clones and leaves some out. Of 100,000 to 150,000 clones detected, about 90% appear once; the ten largest clones hold around 15%. This material consisted of peripheral blood, taken on day 0 of AZD1222 vaccination. The receptors come from an adult in good health.

The chain couples TRBV30 to TRBJ2-1, with 14 nucleotides matching TRBD2. V lost 2 bases and J lost 12; bases outside the gene matches: 3. This CDR3 is built from 13 residues. Germline lookup yields CDR1 GTSNPN and CDR2 SVGIG (reference sequence). The CDR3 DNA reads as TGTGCCTGGAGTCTGGGACTAGCGGGAGTGCAGTTCTTC. Translating it yields CAWSLGLAGVQFF. The variable domain in full, with the rest retrieved from reference TRBV30 and TRBJ2-1, is SQTIHQWPATLVQPVGSPLSLECTVEGTSNPNLYWYRQAAGRGLQLLFYSVGIGQISSEVPQNLSASRPQDRQFILSSKKLLLSDSGFYLCAWSLGLAGVQFFGPGTRLTVL.

The chain couples TRBV9 to TRBJ2-6; D is perhaps TRBD1 (5 bases). This CDR3 comprises 16 residues. Germline V gene data show CDR1 as SGDLS and CDR2 as YYNGEE. Trimming cost V 4 bases and J 2 bases, with 13 bases left between them. The CDR3 DNA reads as TGTGCCAGCAGCCTGAATAGGGGAACTGGGGCCAACGTCCTGACTTTC. Protein product: CASSLNRGTGANVLTF. Combining the CDR3 with reference TRBV9 and TRBJ2-6 gives the whole variable domain DSGVTQTPKHLITATGQRVTLRCSPRSGDLSVYWYQQSLDQGLQFLIQYYNGEERAKGNILERFSAQQFPDLHSELNLSSLELGDSALYFCASSLNRGTGANVLTFGAGSRLTVL.

This chain connects TRBV2 to TRBJ1-2; D is perhaps TRBD1 (5 bases). Germline V CDR1 and CDR2: SNHLY, FYNNEI. Trimming took 7 bases from V and 8 from J, leaving 17 bases between them. This CDR3 comprises 13 residues. In nucleotides, the CDR3 is TGTGCCAGCAATGTTTGGGGGGTTTTGGGCTACACCTTC. Protein sequence: CASNVWGVLGYTF.

This chain links TRBV14 with TRBJ2-1; D may be TRBD1 (7 bases). Germline CDR1 and CDR2: SGHDN and FVKESK. Trimming removed 0 bases from V and 8 bases from J, with 11 bases in between. The CDR3 covers 14 residues. For the CDR3, the DNA is TGTGCCAGCAGCCAAGACGGCAGGGGGGATGAGCAGTTCTTC. This encodes CASSQDGRGDEQFF. Full variable domain (missing parts from reference TRBV14 and TRBJ2-1): EAGVTQFPSHSVIEKGQTVTLRCDPISGHDNLYWYRRVMGKEIKFLLHFVKESKQDESGMPNNRFLAERTGGTYSTLKVQPAELEDSGVYFCASSQDGRGDEQFFGPGTRLTVL.

The rearrangement links TRBV11-2 to TRBJ2-1, with TRBD2 matching over 7 bases. V lost 6 bases and J lost 2; bases outside the gene matches: 13. From germline, CDR1 is SGHAT and CDR2 FQNNGV. This CDR3 is 17 amino acids long. DNA for the CDR3: TGTGCCAGCAGTTCCAGCTCCTCGCTAGCGGCCTACAATGAGCAGTTCTTC. Protein: CASSSSSSLAAYNEQFF.

This clone is a singleton in its sample. CDR3 sequence: CASSYSNRVNTEAFF. In nucleotides, the CDR3 is TGTGCCAGCAGTTACTCGAACAGGGTGAACACTGAAGCTTTCTTT. This chain connects TRBV6-5 to TRBJ1-1; D is possibly TRBD1 (6 bases). The CDR3 totals 15 residues. Germline values: CDR1 MNHEY, CDR2 SVGAGI. V lost 0 bases and J lost 0, with 8 bases in between.

This chain connects TRBV20-1 to TRBJ2-5; D uncertain. The ends were cut back, 6 bases at V and 1 base at J, with 6 bases in the middle. From germline, CDR1 is DFQATT and CDR2 SNEGSKA (reference sequence). The CDR3 has 11 amino acids. The CDR3 protein is CSAATQETQYF. The CDR3 DNA sequence: TGCAGTGCCGCGACCCAAGAGACCCAGTACTTC.

The rearrangement links TRBV10-1 to TRBJ2-7, with D hard to call. The ends were cut back, 11 bases at V and 0 bases at J, with 11 bases in the middle. CDR1 WNHNN and CDR2 SYGVQD come from the germline V gene (reference sequence). This CDR3 has 12 residues. This CDR3 reads CASSWNSYEQYF. CDR3 sequence (DNA): TGCGCCTCATCCTGGAACTCCTACGAGCAGTACTTC.

The CDR3 coding sequence is TGTGCCAGCAGTTTACGGCCGGGACTAGCGGATACAGATACGCAGTATTTT. Its protein is CASSLRPGLADTDTQYF. V and J are TRBV28 and TRBJ2-3, with 11 positions matching TRBD2. Germline V lookup: CDR1 MDHEN, CDR2 SYDVKM. The trim removed 2 bases at V and 3 bases at J, leaving 7 bases unmatched. This CDR3 region has 17 residues.

In nucleotides, the CDR3 is TGTGCCAGCAGTTACCCCCCTTTGGGGACGGCCGGGGAGCTGTTTTTT. This sequence encodes CASSYPPLGTAGELFF. The V gene is TRBV6-2 or TRBV6-3, the J gene TRBJ2-2, with D tentatively TRBD1 or TRBD2 (5 bases each). In germline, CDR1 is MNHEY, CDR2 SVGEGT. The CDR3 runs 16 residues. Deletions cut 2 bases from V and 6 bases from J, with 16 bases between.

The genes are TRBV6-5 and TRBJ2-2; 11 positions agree with TRBD1. The ends lost 4 bases at V and 7 bases at J; junction bases unmatched: 5. Germline loops: CDR1 MNHEY, CDR2 SVGAGI. The CDR3 runs 15 residues. CDR3 protein: CASSSGTGGDGELFF. The CDR3 coding sequence is TGTGCCAGCAGTTCCGGGACAGGGGGTGACGGGGAGCTGTTTTTT.

The rearrangement joins TRBV30 to TRBJ2-7, with 9 bases lining up with TRBD1. Germline CDR1 and CDR2: GTSNPN and SVGIG (reference sequence). After removal of 3 bases from V and 3 bases from J, the junction contained 3 bases not matched to a gene. This CDR3 spans 13 amino acids. The CDR3 region has the DNA TGTGCCTGGAGCGGGACAGGGAACTACGAGCAGTACTTC. Translated: CAWSGTGNYEQYF.